This entry features one T cell receptor beta chain sequence. The repertoire was sequenced with immunoSEQ multiplex PCR; TCRdb's copy has only in-frame clones and lacks some. The sample contains approximately 180,000 clones, over 85% of which appear only once. This entry comes from a study of T cell responses to AZD1222 COVID-19 vaccine. V shed 5 bases and J 6 bases; nucleotides not matched to a gene: 4. CDR1 LNHNV and CDR2 YYDKDF come from the germline V gene (reference sequence). The length of the CDR3 is 13 residues. This specimen was peripheral blood, taken 28 days after the second dose of the MenACWY control vaccine. This TCR came from an adult who received the MenACWY meningococcal vaccine as a control. The rearrangement uses TRBV15 and TRBJ1-5; 7 positions agree with TRBD1. CDR3 nucleotides: TGTGCCACCAGCCCTACAGGGGTTCAGCCCCAGCATTTT. Its translation: CATSPTGVQPQHF.